This TCR beta chain was identified during a study of shared clonotypes between healthy human individuals. The data were produced by immunoSEQ multiplex PCR, yet TCRdb's version contains in-frame clones alone and is incomplete. The sample lists roughly 510,000 clones; over 60% were seen once. Donors, healthy HIV-negative adults, lacked recent acute infections or vaccinations. V lost 0 bases, J lost 2 bases, and 11 bases lay in between. Germline lookup yields CDR1 SGHTA and CDR2 FQGNSA. The CDR3 is 15 amino acids. The receptor was derived from a woman between 40 and 50 years old in good health. Some clones in this sample may be carry-over from other donors' samples. The chain has TRBV7-2 and TRBJ2-7; maybe TRBD2 (5 bases). Sequencing input: PBMCs. The CDR3 bases are TGTGCCAGCAGCTTAGCGCGCGACTATACCTACGAGCAGTACTTC. Translation: CASSLARDYTYEQYF.